These T cell receptor beta chains were read from a single sample in a study of graft-versus-host responses after intestinal transplantation. TCRdb's table, derived via immunoSEQ multiplex PCR, lists solely in-frame clones and lacks some. The sample yields about 89,000 clones, over 85% seen once. These receptors' antigens are unknown. This specimen consisted of unstimulated CD4+ T cells sorted from spleen or lymph node cells, obtained before intestinal transplant. The receptor set was obtained from a human donor who received an intestinal transplant. The CDR3 runs from the conserved cysteine through the conserved F or W. The D gene is left open where the match is weak. Clone size is not always given. Where it is, it says once, few, many or a class for expanded clones.

j_gene	abundance	v_gene	d_gene	CDR3aa	CDR3nt
TRBJ2-3	NA	TRBV6-7	TRBD2	CASSPRTSGATDTQYF	TGTGCCAGCAGCCCCCGGACTAGCGGGGCCACAGATACGCAGTATTTT
TRBJ1-5	NA	TRBV28	TRBD1	CASTPRGQIQPQHF	TGTGCCAGCACCCCCAGGGGGCAGATTCAGCCCCAGCATTTT
TRBJ1-1	NA	TRBV29-1	NA	CSGLNTGITEAFF	TGCAGCGGCCTCAATACAGGGATCACTGAAGCTTTCTTT
TRBJ1-6	NA	TRBV9	NA	CASSVGTINSPLHF	TGTGCCAGCAGCGTGGGGACAATCAATTCACCCCTCCACTTT
TRBJ2-1	NA	TRBV12-5	TRBD2	CASGLRAGGPNEQFF	TGTGCTAGTGGTTTAAGGGCGGGAGGGCCCAATGAGCAGTTCTTC
TRBJ1-2	NA	TRBV28	TRBD1	CASSPGQVYGYTF	TGTGCCAGCAGTCCCGGACAGGTCTATGGCTACACCTTC
TRBJ1-5	NA	TRBV4-1	NA	CASSQENQPQHF	TGCGCCAGCAGCCAAGAGAATCAGCCCCAGCATTTT
TRBJ2-1	NA	TRBV18	NA	CASSPSQKFSYNEQFF	TGTGCCAGCTCACCATCTCAGAAATTCTCCTACAATGAGCAGTTCTTC
TRBJ2-5	once	TRBV5-4	NA	CASSTPTGTFHETQYF	TGTGCCAGCAGCACCCCAACCGGGACATTTCACGAGACCCAGTACTTC
TRBJ1-3	NA	TRBV30	NA	CAWSGSPVPGNTIYF	TGTGCCTGGAGTGGGAGCCCAGTCCCTGGAAACACCATATATTTT
TRBJ2-1	NA	TRBV4-3	NA	CASSQSYSNPRFF	TGCGCCAGCAGCCAGAGTTATTCGAACCCCAGATTCTTC
TRBJ2-3	NA	TRBV19	TRBD1	CASSKGQPITDTQYF	TGTGCCAGTAGTAAGGGACAGCCGATCACAGATACGCAGTATTTT
TRBJ2-5	NA	TRBV9	TRBD2	CASSVTSGQETQYF	TGTGCCAGCAGCGTAACTAGCGGCCAAGAGACCCAGTACTTC
TRBJ2-7	NA	TRBV7-8	TRBD2	CASSLGTSGRIFTYEQYF	TGTGCCAGCAGCTTGGGGACTAGCGGGAGAATTTTCACCTACGAGCAGTACTTC
TRBJ2-2	once	TRBV6-5	NA	CTSRRQGLNTGELFF	TGTACCAGCAGGAGACAGGGACTGAACACCGGGGAGCTGTTTTTT
TRBJ2-7	NA	TRBV6-5	TRBD1	CASRSDRGSSYEQYF	TGTGCCAGCAGGTCGGACAGGGGCTCCTCCTACGAGCAGTACTTC
TRBJ2-7	NA	TRBV10-1	TRBD1	CATRQGAAWSEQYF	TGCGCCACCCGACAGGGCGCCGCCTGGTCTGAGCAGTACTTC
TRBJ2-3	NA	TRBV6-5	NA	CASSYAENTDTQYF	TGTGCCAGCAGTTACGCGGAAAACACAGATACGCAGTATTTT
TRBJ2-3	NA	TRBV6-1	TRBD2	CASKPKPAGTDTQYF	TGTGCCAGCAAACCCAAGCCAGCGGGAACAGATACGCAGTATTTT
TRBJ1-6	NA	TRBV25-1	NA	CASSELGRTYNSPLHF	TGTGCCAGCAGTGAATTGGGCAGAACTTATAATTCACCCCTCCACTTT
TRBJ2-3	NA	TRBV6-5	NA	CASSYSRGPRADTQYF	TGTGCCAGCAGTTACTCGAGGGGACCTAGGGCAGATACGCAGTATTTT
TRBJ1-4	NA	TRBV11-2	TRBD1	CASSWPEGTVTEKLFF	TGTGCCAGCAGCTGGCCGGAGGGGACAGTAACTGAAAAACTGTTTTTT
TRBJ2-7	NA	TRBV28	NA	CASRRTRGVENEQYF	TGTGCCAGCAGACGCACTAGGGGTGTTGAGAACGAGCAGTACTTC
TRBJ2-1	NA	TRBV5-1	NA	CASSSDGGGLAANEQFF	TGCGCCAGCAGCAGTGACGGGGGCGGCCTAGCGGCAAATGAGCAGTTCTTC
TRBJ2-3	once	TRBV19	TRBD2	CASSTLSGRTDTQYF	TGTGCCAGTAGTACCCTTAGCGGGAGGACAGATACGCAGTATTTT
TRBJ2-1	once	TRBV28	NA	CASSSLASRETYNEQFF	TGTGCCAGCAGTTCCCTAGCTTCTAGGGAAACTTACAATGAGCAGTTCTTC
TRBJ1-2	NA	TRBV5-1	TRBD1	CASSLEQPGQGDGYTF	TGCGCCAGCAGCTTAGAGCAGCCGGGACAGGGCGATGGCTACACCTTC
TRBJ2-3	NA	TRBV29-1	TRBD2	CSVGLAGVTDTQYF	TGCAGCGTTGGGCTAGCGGGAGTCACAGATACGCAGTATTTT
TRBJ2-5	NA	TRBV5-1	TRBD2	CASSRTSGIETQYF	TGCGCCAGCAGCAGGACTAGCGGGATCGAGACCCAGTACTTC
TRBJ1-5	once	TRBV6-1	NA	CASSEAGTTNQPQHF	TGTGCCAGCAGTGAAGCCGGGACAACAAATCAGCCCCAGCATTTT